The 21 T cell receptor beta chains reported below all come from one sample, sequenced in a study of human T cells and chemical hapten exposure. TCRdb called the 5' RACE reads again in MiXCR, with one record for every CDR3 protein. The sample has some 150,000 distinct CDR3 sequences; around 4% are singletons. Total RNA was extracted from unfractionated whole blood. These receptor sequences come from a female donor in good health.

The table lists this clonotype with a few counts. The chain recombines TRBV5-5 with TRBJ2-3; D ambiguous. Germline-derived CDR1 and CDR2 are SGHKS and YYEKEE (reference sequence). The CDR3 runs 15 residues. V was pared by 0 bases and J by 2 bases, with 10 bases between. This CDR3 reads CASSLEIGNTDTQYF. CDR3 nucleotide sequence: TGTGCCAGCAGCTTGGAGATAGGGAACACAGATACGCAGTATTTT.

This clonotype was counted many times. The CDR3 loop reads CASSYSLAGANTGELFF. DNA for the CDR3: TGTGCCAGCAGTTACTCTTTAGCGGGAGCGAACACCGGGGAGCTGTTTTTT. The chain joins TRBV6-2 or TRBV6-3 to TRBJ2-2; TRBD2 matches at 9 bases. After removal of 0 bases from V and 0 bases from J, the junction contained 2 bases not matched to a gene. Germline V gene lookup returns CDR1 MNHEY and CDR2 SVGEGT. There are 17 residues in the CDR3.

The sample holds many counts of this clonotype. CDR3 loop: CASSLPLYGRAGGYTF. The CDR3 nucleotides read TGTGCCAGCAGCCTCCCCTTATACGGCAGGGCGGGGGGCTACACCTTC. The chain uses TRBV28 and TRBJ1-2; a possible D gene is TRBD1 (5 bases). Trimming took 6 bases from V and 8 from J, leaving 25 bases between them. The CDR3 loop spans 16 amino acids. Germline loops: CDR1 MDHEN, CDR2 SYDVKM.

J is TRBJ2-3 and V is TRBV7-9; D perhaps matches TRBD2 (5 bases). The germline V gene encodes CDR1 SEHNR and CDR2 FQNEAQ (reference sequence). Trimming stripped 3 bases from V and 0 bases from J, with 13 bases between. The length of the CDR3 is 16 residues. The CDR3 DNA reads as TGTGCCAGCAGCTTCATACGGGGATGGAGCACAGATACGCAGTATTTT. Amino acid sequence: CASSFIRGWSTDTQYF. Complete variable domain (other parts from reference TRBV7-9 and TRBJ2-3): DTGVSQNPRHKITKRGQNVTFRCDPISEHNRLYWYRQTLGQGPEFLTYFQNEAQLEKSRLLSDRFSAERPKGSFSTLEIQRTEQGDSAMYLCASSFIRGWSTDTQYFGPGTRLTVL.

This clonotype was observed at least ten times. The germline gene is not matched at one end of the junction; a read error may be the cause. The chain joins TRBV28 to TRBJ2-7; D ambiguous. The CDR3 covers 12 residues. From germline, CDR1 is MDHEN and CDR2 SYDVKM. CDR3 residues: CASSSGGYEQHF. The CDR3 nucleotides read TGTGCCAGCAGTTCGGGCGGCTACGAGCAGCACTTC.

CDR3 DNA sequence: TGTGCCAGTAGTATCAACGGACAGGGCGGCCTCTACGAGCAGTACTTC. This encodes CASSINGQGGLYEQYF. This chain links TRBV19 with TRBJ2-7, with 8 bases fitting TRBD1. Germline V gives CDR1 LNHDA, CDR2 SQIVND (reference sequence). The V gene end was trimmed by 3 bases and the J gene end by 3 bases; junction bases not matched to a gene: 10. There are 16 residues in the CDR3.

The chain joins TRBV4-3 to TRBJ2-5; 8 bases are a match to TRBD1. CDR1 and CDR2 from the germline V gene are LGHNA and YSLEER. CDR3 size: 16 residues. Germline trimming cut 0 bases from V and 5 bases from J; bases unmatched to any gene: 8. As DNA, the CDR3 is TGCGCCAGCAGCCAAGAGCCGGGACAGGAGGGGGAGACCCAGTACTTC. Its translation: CASSQEPGQEGETQYF.

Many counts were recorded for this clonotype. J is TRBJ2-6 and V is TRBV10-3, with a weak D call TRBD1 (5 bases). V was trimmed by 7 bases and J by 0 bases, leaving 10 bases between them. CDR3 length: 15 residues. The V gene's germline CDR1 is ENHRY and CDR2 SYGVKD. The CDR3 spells CAITRQPSGANVLTF. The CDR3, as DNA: TGTGCCATCACCCGACAGCCCTCTGGGGCCAACGTCCTGACTTTC.

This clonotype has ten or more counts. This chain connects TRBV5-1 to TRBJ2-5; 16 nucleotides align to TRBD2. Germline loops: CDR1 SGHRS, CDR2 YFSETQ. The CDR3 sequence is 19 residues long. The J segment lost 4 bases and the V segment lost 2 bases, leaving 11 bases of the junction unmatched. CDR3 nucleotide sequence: TGCGCCAGCAGCTTCACCGGGACTAGCGGGGGGGCCCGGGGAGAGACCCAGTACTTC. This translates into CASSFTGTSGGARGETQYF.

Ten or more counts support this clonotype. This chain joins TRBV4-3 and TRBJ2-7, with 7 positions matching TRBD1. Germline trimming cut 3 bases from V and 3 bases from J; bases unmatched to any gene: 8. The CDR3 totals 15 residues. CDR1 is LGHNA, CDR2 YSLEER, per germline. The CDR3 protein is CASSQAPGQYYEQYF. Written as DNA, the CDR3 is TGCGCCAGCAGCCAGGCACCGGGACAGTACTACGAGCAGTACTTC.

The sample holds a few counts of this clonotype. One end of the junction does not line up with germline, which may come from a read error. CDR3 sequence (DNA): TGCAGTGCTAGAGATAGGCAGGGAAGTCAAAACTATGGCGACACCTTC. It codes for CSARDRQGSQNYGDTF. The chain joins TRBV20-1 to TRBJ1-2; D perhaps matches TRBD1 (5 bases). Germline V lookup: CDR1 DFQATT, CDR2 SNEGSKA (reference sequence). CDR3 length: 16 amino acids.

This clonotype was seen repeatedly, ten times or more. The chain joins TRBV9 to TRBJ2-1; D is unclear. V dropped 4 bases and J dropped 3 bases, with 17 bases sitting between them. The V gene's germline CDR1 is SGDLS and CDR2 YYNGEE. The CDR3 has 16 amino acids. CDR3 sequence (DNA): TGTGCCAGCAGCCCCTCGATGTTGGCCGTCTACAATGAGCAGTTCTTC. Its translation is CASSPSMLAVYNEQFF.

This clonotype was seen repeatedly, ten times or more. CDR3 sequence: CASSREPNRQGTEAFF. Written as DNA, the CDR3 is TGCGCCAGCAGCCGCGAACCGAACAGGCAGGGCACTGAAGCTTTCTTT. J is TRBJ1-1 and V is TRBV5-1, with D tentatively TRBD1 (5 bases). This CDR3 is 16 amino acids long. The V end was cut by 4 bases, the J end by 4 bases, with 20 bases between. Germline V CDR1 and CDR2: SGHRS, YFSETQ.

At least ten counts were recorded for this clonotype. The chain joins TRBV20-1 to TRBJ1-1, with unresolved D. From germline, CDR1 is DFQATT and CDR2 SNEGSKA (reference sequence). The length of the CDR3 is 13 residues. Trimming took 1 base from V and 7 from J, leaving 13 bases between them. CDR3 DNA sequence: TGCAGTGCTAGAGTTCCGGGAAGAGATGAAGCTTTCTTT. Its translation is CSARVPGRDEAFF.

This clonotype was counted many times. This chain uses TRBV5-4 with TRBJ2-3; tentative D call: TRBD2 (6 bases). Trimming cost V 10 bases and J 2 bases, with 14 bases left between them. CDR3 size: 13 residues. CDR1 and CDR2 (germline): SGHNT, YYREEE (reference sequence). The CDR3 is CAVTSYVTDTQYF. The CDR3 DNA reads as TGTGCCGTTACTAGCTACGTCACAGATACGCAGTATTTT.

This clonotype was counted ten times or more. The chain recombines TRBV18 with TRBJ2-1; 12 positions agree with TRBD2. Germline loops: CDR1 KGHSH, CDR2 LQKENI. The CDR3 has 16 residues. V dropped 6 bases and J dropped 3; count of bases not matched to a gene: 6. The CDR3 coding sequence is TGTGCCAGCTCGCCTCGACTAGCGGGAGTCTACAATGAGCAGTTCTTC. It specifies CASSPRLAGVYNEQFF.

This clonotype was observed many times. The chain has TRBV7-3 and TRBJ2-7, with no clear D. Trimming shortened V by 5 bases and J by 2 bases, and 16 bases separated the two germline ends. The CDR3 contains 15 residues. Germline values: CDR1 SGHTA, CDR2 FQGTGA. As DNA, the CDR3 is TGTGCCAGCAGCCCCGGTGGGCTTCGTGCCTACGAGCAGTACTTC. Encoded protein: CASSPGGLRAYEQYF.

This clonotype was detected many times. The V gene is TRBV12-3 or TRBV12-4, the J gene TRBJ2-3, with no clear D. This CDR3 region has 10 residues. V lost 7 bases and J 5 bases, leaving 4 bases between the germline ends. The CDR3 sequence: CASMVDTQYF. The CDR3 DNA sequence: TGTGCCAGCATGGTAGATACGCAGTATTTT.

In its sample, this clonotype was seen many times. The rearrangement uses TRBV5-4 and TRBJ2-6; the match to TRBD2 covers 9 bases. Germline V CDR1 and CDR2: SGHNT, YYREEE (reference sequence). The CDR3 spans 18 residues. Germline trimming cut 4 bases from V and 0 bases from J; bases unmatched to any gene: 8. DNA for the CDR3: TGTGCCAGCAGCATATTTAGCGGGGGAGCCTCTGGGGCCAACGTCCTGACTTTC. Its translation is CASSIFSGGASGANVLTF.

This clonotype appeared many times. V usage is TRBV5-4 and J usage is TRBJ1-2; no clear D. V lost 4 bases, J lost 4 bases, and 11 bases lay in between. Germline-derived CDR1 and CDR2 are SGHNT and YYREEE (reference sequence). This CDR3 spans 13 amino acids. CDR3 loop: CASSQPEVYGYTF. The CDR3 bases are TGTGCCAGCAGCCAACCGGAGGTCTATGGCTACACCTTC.

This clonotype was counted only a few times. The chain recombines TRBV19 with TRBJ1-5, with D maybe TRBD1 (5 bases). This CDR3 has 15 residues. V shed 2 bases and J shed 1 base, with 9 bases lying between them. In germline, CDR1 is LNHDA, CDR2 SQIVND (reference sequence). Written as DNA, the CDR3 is TGTGCCAGTAGTATACAGAGGGGCAGCAATCAGCCCCAGCATTTT. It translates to CASSIQRGSNQPQHF.